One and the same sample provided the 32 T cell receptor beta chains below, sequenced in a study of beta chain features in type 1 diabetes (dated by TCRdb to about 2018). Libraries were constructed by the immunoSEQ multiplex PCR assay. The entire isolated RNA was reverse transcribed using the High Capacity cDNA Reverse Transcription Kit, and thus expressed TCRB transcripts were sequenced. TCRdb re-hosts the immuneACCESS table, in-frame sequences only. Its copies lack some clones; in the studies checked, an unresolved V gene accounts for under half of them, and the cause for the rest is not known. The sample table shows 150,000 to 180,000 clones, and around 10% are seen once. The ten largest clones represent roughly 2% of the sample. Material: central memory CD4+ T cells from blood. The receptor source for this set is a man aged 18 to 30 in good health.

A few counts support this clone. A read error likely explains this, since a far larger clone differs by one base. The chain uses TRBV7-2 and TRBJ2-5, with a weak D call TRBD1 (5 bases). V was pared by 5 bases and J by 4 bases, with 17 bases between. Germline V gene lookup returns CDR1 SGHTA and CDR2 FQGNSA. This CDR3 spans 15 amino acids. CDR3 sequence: CASSRVRVVGETQYF. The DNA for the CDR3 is TGTGCCAGCAGCCGGGTCAGGGTAGTAGGAGAGACCCAGTACTTC.

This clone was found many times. The CDR3 spells CASSGGAAYEQYF. The DNA of the CDR3 is TGTGCCAGCTCAGGGGGGGCCGCCTACGAGCAGTACTTC. V is TRBV18 and J is TRBJ2-7; possibly TRBD2 for D (7 bases). Germline CDR1 reads KGHSH; CDR2 reads LQKENI. V was clipped by 5 bases and J by 2 bases, with 10 bases between them. The CDR3 runs 13 residues. Together with reference TRBV18 and TRBJ2-7, the CDR3 gives the full variable domain: NAGVMQNPRHLVRRRGQEARLRCSPMKGHSHVYWYRQLPEEGLKFMVYLQKENIIDESGMPKERFSAEFPKEGPSILRIQQVVRGDSAAYFCASSGGAAYEQYFGPGTRLTVT.

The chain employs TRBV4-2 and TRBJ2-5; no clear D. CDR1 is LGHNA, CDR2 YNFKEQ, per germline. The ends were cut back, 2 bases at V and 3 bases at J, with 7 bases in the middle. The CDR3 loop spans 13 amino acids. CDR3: CASSQTFEETQYF. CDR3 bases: TGTGCCAGCAGCCAAACATTCGAAGAGACCCAGTACTTC.

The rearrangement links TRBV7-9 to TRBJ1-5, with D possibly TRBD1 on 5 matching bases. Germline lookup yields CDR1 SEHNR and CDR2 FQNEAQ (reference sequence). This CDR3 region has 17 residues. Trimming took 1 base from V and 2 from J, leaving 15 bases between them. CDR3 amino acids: CASSLGRGVMGNQPQHF. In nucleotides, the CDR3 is TGTGCCAGCAGCTTAGGGCGAGGGGTTATGGGCAATCAGCCCCAGCATTTT.

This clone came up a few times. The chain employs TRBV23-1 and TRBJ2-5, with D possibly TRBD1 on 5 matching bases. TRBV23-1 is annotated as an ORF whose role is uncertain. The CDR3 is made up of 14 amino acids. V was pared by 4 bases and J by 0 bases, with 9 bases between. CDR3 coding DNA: TGCGCCAGCAGTCGTCGGACAAACCAAGAGACCCAGTACTTC. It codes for CASSRRTNQETQYF.

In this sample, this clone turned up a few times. CDR3 nucleotide sequence: TGTGCCAGCAGCCACTACTTTTACGAGCAGTACTTC. It is translated as CASSHYFYEQYF. The chain joins TRBV7-2 to TRBJ2-7; D is unclear. V lost 5 bases to trimming and J lost 4 bases, with 9 bases between them. The germline V gene has CDR1 SGHTA and CDR2 FQGNSA. The length of the CDR3 is 12 residues.

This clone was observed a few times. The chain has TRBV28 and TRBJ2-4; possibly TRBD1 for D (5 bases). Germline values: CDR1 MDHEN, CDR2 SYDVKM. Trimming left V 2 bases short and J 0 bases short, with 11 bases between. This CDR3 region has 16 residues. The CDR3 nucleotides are TGTGCCAGCAGTTTAAGGGGCAGACTAGCCAAAAACATTCAGTACTTC. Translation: CASSLRGRLAKNIQYF.

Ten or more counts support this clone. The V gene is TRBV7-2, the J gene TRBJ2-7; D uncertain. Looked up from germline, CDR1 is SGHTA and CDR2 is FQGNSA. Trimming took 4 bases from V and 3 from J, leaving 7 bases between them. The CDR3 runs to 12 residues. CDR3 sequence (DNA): TGTGCCAGCAGCTCAACATACTACGAGCAGTACTTC. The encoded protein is CASSSTYYEQYF.

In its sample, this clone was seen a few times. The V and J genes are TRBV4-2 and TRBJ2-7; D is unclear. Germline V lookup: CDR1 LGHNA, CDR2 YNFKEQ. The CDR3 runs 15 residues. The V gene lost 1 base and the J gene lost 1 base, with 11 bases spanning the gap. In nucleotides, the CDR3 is TGTGCCAGCAGCCAAGGACAAACTAATTCCTACGAGCAGTACTTC. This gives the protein CASSQGQTNSYEQYF.

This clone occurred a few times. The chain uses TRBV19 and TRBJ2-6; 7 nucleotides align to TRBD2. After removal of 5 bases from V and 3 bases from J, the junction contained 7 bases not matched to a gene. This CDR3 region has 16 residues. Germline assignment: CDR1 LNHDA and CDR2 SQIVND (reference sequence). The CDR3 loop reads CASSPQGGLGANVLTF. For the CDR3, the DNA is TGTGCCAGTAGTCCTCAGGGAGGGCTTGGGGCCAACGTCCTGACTTTC.

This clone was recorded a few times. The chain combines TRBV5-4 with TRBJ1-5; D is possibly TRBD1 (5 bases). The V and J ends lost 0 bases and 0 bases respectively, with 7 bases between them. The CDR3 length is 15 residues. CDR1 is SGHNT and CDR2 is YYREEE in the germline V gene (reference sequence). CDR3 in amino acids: CASSLEGDSNQPQHF. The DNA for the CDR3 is TGTGCCAGCAGCTTGGAAGGGGATAGCAATCAGCCCCAGCATTTT.

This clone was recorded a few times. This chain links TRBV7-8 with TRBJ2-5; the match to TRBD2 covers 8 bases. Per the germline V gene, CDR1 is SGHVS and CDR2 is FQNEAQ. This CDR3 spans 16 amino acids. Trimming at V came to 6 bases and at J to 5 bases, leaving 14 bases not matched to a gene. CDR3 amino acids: CASSRGAGGQGETQYF. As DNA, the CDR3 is TGTGCCAGCAGTAGAGGGGCGGGGGGCCAGGGCGAGACCCAGTACTTC.

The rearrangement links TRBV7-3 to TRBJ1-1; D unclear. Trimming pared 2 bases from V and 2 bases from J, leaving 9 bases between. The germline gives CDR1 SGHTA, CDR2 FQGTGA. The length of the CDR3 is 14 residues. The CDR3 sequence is CASSLYKANTEAFF. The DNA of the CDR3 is TGTGCCAGCAGCTTATACAAGGCTAACACTGAAGCTTTCTTT.

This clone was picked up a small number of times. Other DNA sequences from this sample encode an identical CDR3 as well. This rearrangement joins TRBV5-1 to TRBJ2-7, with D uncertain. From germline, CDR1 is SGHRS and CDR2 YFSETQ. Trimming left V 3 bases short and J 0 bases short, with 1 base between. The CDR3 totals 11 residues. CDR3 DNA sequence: TGCGCCAGCAGCTACTCCTACGAGCAGTACTTC. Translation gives CASSYSYEQYF.

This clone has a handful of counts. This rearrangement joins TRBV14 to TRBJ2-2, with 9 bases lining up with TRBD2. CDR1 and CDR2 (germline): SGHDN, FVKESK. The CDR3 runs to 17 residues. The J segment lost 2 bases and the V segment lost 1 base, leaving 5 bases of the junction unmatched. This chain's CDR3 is CASSQVRLADNTGELFF. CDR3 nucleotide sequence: TGTGCCAGCAGCCAAGTTCGACTAGCGGATAACACCGGGGAGCTGTTTTTT.

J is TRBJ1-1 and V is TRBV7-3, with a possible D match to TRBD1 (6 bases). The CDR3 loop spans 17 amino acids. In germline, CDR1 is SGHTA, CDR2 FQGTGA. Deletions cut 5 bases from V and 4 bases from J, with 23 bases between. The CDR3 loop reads CASSATTGTTLRTEAFF. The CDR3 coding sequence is TGTGCCAGCAGCGCGACAACAGGGACAACGCTCCGCACTGAAGCTTTCTTT. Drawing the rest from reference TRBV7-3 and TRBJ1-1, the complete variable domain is GAGVSQTPSNKVTEKGKYVELRCDPISGHTALYWYRQSLGQGPEFLIYFQGTGAADDSGLPNDRFFAVRPEGSVSTLKIQRTERGDSAVYLCASSATTGTTLRTEAFFGQGTRLTVV.

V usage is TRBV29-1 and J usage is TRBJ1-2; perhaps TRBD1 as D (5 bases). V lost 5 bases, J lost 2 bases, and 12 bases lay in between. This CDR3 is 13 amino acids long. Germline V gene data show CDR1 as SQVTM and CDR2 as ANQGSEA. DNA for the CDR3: TGCAGCGTTTCCCTTGGGGGGAACTATGGCTACACCTTC. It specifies CSVSLGGNYGYTF.

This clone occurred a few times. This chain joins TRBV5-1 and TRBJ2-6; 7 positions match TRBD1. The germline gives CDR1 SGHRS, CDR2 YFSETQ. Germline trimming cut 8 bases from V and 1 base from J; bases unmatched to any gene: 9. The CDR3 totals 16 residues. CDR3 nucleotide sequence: TGCGCCAGTGCGACAGGGCCACCTTCTGGGGCCAACGTCCTGACTTTC. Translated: CASATGPPSGANVLTF.

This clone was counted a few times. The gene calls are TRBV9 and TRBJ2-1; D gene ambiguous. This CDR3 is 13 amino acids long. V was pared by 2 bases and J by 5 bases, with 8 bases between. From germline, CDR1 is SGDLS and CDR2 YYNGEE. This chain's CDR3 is CASSVRRDNEQFF. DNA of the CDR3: TGTGCCAGCAGCGTTAGACGGGACAATGAGCAGTTCTTC. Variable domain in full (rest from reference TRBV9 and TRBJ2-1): DSGVTQTPKHLITATGQRVTLRCSPRSGDLSVYWYQQSLDQGLQFLIQYYNGEERAKGNILERFSAQQFPDLHSELNLSSLELGDSALYFCASSVRRDNEQFFGPGTRLTVL.

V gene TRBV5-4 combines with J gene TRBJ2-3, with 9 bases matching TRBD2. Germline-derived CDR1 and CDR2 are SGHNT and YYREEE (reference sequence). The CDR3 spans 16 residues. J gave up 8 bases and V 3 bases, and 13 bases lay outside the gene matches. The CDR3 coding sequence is TGTGCCAGCAGCTCCCAATTTGGTCTAGCGGGGTCTACGCAGTATTTT. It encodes CASSSQFGLAGSTQYF. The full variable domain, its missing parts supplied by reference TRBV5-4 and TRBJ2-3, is ETGVTQSPTHLIKTRGQQVTLRCSSQSGHNTVSWYQQALGQGPQFIFQYYREEENGRGNFPPRFSGLQFPNYSSELNVNALELDDSALYLCASSSQFGLAGSTQYFGPGTRLTVL.

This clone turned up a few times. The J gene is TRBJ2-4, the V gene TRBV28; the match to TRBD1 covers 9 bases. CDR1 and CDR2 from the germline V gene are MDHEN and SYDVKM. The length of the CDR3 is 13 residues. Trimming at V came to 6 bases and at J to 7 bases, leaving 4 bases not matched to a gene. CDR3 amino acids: CASSPGQGNIQYF. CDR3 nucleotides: TGTGCCAGCAGCCCCGGACAGGGGAACATTCAGTACTTC.

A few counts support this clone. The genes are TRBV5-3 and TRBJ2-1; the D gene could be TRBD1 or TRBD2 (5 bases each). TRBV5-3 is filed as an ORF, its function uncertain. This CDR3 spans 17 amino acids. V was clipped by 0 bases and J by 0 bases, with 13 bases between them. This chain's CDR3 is CARSLDTGASSYNEQFF. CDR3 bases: TGTGCCAGAAGCTTGGATACCGGGGCAAGCTCCTACAATGAGCAGTTCTTC.

The CDR3 DNA reads TGTGCCAGCAGCTCCCCCGGATTAATAGGGACCCAGTACTTC. This translates into CASSSPGLIGTQYF. The V gene is TRBV6-5, the J gene TRBJ2-5, with no clear D. Germline CDR1 is MNHEY and CDR2 is SVGAGI. There are 14 residues in the CDR3. The ends were cut back, 6 bases at V and 7 bases at J, with 18 bases in the middle.

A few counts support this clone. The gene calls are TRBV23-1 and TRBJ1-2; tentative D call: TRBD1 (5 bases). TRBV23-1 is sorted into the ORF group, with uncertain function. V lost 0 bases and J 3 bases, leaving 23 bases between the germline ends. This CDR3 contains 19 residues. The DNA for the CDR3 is TGCGCCAGCAGTCAATCATTTGGGGAGGGGCAGGGAGGGTACTATGGCTACACCTTC. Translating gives CASSQSFGEGQGGYYGYTF.

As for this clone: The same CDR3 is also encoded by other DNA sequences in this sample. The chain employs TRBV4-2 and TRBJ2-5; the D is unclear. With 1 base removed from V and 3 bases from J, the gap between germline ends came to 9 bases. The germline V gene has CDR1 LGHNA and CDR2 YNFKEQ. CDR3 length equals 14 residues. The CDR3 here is CASSQGTSKETQYF. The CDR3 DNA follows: TGTGCCAGCAGCCAAGGTACCAGTAAAGAGACCCAGTACTTC.

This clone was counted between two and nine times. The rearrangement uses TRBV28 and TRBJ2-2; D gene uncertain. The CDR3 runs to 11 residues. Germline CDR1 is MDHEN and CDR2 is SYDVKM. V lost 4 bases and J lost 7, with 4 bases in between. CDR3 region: CASSSIGELFF. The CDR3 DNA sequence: TGTGCCAGCAGTTCCATCGGGGAGCTGTTTTTT.

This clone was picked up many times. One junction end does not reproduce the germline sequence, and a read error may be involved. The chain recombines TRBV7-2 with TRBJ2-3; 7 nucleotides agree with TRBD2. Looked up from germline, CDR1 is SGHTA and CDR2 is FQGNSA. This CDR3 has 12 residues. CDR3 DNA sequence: TGTGCCAGCAGGTTAGCGGGAGATACGCAGTATTTT. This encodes CASRLAGDTQYF.

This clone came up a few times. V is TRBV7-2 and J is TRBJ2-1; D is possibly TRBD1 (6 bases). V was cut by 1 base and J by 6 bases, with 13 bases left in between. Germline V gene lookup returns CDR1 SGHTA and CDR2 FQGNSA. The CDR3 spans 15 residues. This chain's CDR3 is CASSLDRAGGNEQFF. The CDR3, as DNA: TGTGCCAGCAGCTTAGACAGGGCCGGAGGCAATGAGCAGTTCTTC.

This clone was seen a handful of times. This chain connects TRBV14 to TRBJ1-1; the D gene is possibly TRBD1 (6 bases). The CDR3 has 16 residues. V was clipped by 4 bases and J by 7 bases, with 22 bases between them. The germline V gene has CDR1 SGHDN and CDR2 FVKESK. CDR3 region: CASSRGGSGGWGEAFF. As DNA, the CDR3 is TGTGCCAGCAGCCGAGGGGGATCTGGGGGCTGGGGTGAAGCTTTCTTT.

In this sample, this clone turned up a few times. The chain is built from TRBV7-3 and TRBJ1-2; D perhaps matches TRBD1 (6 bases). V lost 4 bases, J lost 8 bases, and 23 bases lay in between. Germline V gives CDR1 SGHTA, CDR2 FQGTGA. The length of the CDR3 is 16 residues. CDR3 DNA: TGTGCCAGCAGCTCTACCATTGGGGCAGGGGCGGACGGCTACACCTTC. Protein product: CASSSTIGAGADGYTF. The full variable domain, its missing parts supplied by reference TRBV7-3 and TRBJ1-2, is GAGVSQTPSNKVTEKGKYVELRCDPISGHTALYWYRQSLGQGPEFLIYFQGTGAADDSGLPNDRFFAVRPEGSVSTLKIQRTERGDSAVYLCASSSTIGAGADGYTFGSGTRLTVV.

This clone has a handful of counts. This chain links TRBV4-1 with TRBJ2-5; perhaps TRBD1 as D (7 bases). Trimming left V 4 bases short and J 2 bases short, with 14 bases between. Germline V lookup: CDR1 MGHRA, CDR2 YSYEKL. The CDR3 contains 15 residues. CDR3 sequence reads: CASSPAGQRQETQYF. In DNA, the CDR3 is TGCGCCAGCAGCCCGGCGGGACAGCGACAAGAGACCCAGTACTTC.

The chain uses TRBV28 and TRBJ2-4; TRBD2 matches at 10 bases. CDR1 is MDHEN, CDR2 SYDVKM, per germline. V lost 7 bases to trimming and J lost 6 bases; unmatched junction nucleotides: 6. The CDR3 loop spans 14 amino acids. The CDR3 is CASTPGLARNIQYF. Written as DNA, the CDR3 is TGTGCCAGCACCCCGGGACTAGCGAGAAACATTCAGTACTTC.